This TCR beta chain was identified during a study of T cell responses to AZD1222 COVID-19 vaccine. Overall study results and limits: Breadth and depth of Spike-specific TCRs rose after two AZD1222 doses.

The assay was immunoSEQ multiplex PCR, and TCRdb's table has in-frame clones only and misses some. The repertoire holds 120,000 to 150,000 clones, approximately 90% seen once, with roughly 15% in the top ten. Concerning this clone itself: What it binds is unknown.

Germline loops: CDR1 MNHEY, CDR2 SMNVEV (reference sequence). This CDR3 region has 16 residues. V lost 2 bases and J lost 0; bases outside the gene matches: 6. The input for sequencing was peripheral blood, taken on day 0 of AZD1222 vaccination. The TCR originated in an adult in good health. V usage is TRBV27 and J usage is TRBJ1-1; TRBD1 agrees at 7 bases. DNA of the CDR3: TGTGCCAGCAGTTTAAGGACAGGTACTATGAACACTGAAGCTTTCTTT. Translation gives CASSLRTGTMNTEAFF.